A single sample is the source of the 19 T cell receptor beta chains below, sequenced in a study of shared clonotypes between healthy human individuals. Repertoires were generated with immunoSEQ multiplex PCR, while TCRdb's copy carries only in-frame clones and drops some. Here the sample spans hundreds of thousands of clones, more than 85% being singletons. Terminally differentiated effector memory CD45RA+ cells were excluded by CCR7 positive selection of CD45RO-negative cells. The specimen sequenced was naive CD8+ T cells sorted from blood. Receptor source: a man younger than 40 in good health.

The genes are TRBV7-9 and TRBJ2-7; D might be TRBD1 or TRBD2, each matching 5 bases. Trimming pared 1 base from V and 3 bases from J, leaving 10 bases between. CDR1 is SEHNR, CDR2 FQNEAQ, per germline (reference sequence). CDR3 length: 14 residues. CDR3: CASSLGQGDYEQYF. For the CDR3, the DNA is TGTGCCAGCAGCTTAGGCCAGGGAGACTACGAGCAGTACTTC. The variable domain in full, with the rest retrieved from reference TRBV7-9 and TRBJ2-7, is DTGVSQNPRHKITKRGQNVTFRCDPISEHNRLYWYRQTLGQGPEFLTYFQNEAQLEKSRLLSDRFSAERPKGSFSTLEIQRTEQGDSAMYLCASSLGQGDYEQYFGPGTRLTVT.

This clone was observed once. This chain links TRBV28 with TRBJ1-1, with 7 bases identical to TRBD1. This CDR3 region has 15 residues. Germline V lookup: CDR1 MDHEN, CDR2 SYDVKM. Trimming cost V 6 bases and J 0 bases; bases outside gene matches: 7. CDR3 DNA sequence: TGTGCCAGCAGGCTGGGACAGAGCTTGAACACTGAAGCTTTCTTT. Translating gives CASRLGQSLNTEAFF.

The chain carries TRBV7-9 and TRBJ2-7, with D uncertain. There are 14 residues in the CDR3. Deletions cut 5 bases from V and 0 bases from J, with 11 bases between. Germline V lookup: CDR1 SEHNR, CDR2 FQNEAQ (reference sequence). The CDR3 loop is CASSPMERSYEQYF. DNA of the CDR3: TGTGCCAGCAGCCCAATGGAGCGCTCCTACGAGCAGTACTTC.

The J gene is TRBJ2-2, the V gene TRBV9, with D perhaps TRBD1 or TRBD2 (5 bases each). Germline V gene data show CDR1 as SGDLS and CDR2 as YYNGEE. Trimming took off 4 bases at V and 8 bases at J, with 12 bases between the two ends. The CDR3 is made up of 13 amino acids. CDR3 sequence reads: CASSSRGPGELFF. In DNA, the CDR3 is TGTGCCAGCAGCAGCCGGGGCCCAGGGGAGCTGTTTTTT.

In the case of this clone: The same CDR3 arises from other DNA sequences in this sample as well. This chain links TRBV7-2 with TRBJ2-3; D is unclear. Trimming removed 5 bases at V and 4 bases at J, with 7 bases between. This CDR3 is built from 12 residues. Germline CDR1 reads SGHTA; CDR2 reads FQGNSA. The CDR3 reads CASSPPPDTQYF. CDR3 nucleotides: TGTGCCAGCAGCCCACCCCCAGATACGCAGTATTTT.

J is TRBJ2-1 and V is TRBV7-2; TRBD2 agrees at 8 bases. The CDR3 spans 16 residues. V dropped 4 bases and J dropped 7; count of bases not matched to a gene: 12. Germline loops: CDR1 SGHTA, CDR2 FQGNSA. The CDR3 loop is CASSSDSSGLVNEQFF. CDR3 coding DNA: TGTGCCAGCAGCTCGGATTCTAGCGGGTTGGTTAATGAGCAGTTCTTC.

The sample holds one count of this clone. The V call is TRBV5-4, the J call TRBJ1-2, with 11 nucleotides matching TRBD1. After removal of 9 bases from V and 2 bases from J, the junction contained 6 bases not matched to a gene. Germline V gives CDR1 SGHNT, CDR2 YYREEE (reference sequence). The CDR3 runs 14 residues. CDR3 coding DNA: TGTGCCACACCCGGGACAGGGGGAAACTATGGCTACACCTTC. It is translated as CATPGTGGNYGYTF.

The genes are TRBV7-9 and TRBJ1-2; D is possibly TRBD1 (5 bases). Trimming took 5 bases from V and 6 from J, leaving 13 bases between them. This CDR3 has 13 amino acids. Germline V CDR1 and CDR2: SEHNR, FQNEAQ (reference sequence). CDR3 in amino acids: CASSLTARNGYTF. CDR3 sequence (DNA): TGTGCCAGCAGCCTGACAGCGAGGAATGGCTACACCTTC.

This clone has just a few counts. The chain recombines TRBV29-1 with TRBJ1-5, with TRBD1 identical over 7 bases. The germline V gene encodes CDR1 SQVTM and CDR2 ANQGSEA. With V trimmed by 7 bases and J by 2 bases, 11 bases remained unmatched. This CDR3 spans 15 amino acids. The CDR3 nucleotides are TGCAGCGCCCAATCGGCAGGGGGAGGCAATCAGCCCCAGCATTTT. This translates into CSAQSAGGGNQPQHF.

The rearrangement uses TRBV5-8 and TRBJ1-1, with D unclear. The CDR3 consists of 15 residues. V shed 0 bases and J shed 3 bases, with 12 bases lying between them. CDR1 SGHTS and CDR2 YDEGEE come from the germline V gene. CDR3 nucleotide sequence: TGTGCCAGCAGCTTGGGCGTCATGGGTGACACTGAAGCTTTCTTT. It specifies CASSLGVMGDTEAFF.

This clone has a single count. Other nucleotide sequences from this sample produce the same CDR3. The rearrangement joins TRBV27 to TRBJ2-1; D is uncertain. Germline V gene data show CDR1 as MNHEY and CDR2 as SMNVEV (reference sequence). V dropped 4 bases and J dropped 0 bases, with 10 bases sitting between them. The CDR3 covers 15 residues. CDR3: CASSSGPSSYNEQFF. The CDR3 nucleotides read TGTGCCAGCAGTTCCGGACCGAGCTCCTACAATGAGCAGTTCTTC.

V usage is TRBV7-2 and J usage is TRBJ2-7; D not certain. Germline V gives CDR1 SGHTA, CDR2 FQGNSA. The CDR3 consists of 13 residues. V dropped 5 bases and J dropped 2 bases, with 10 bases sitting between them. CDR3 in amino acids: CASSIGPTYEQYF. CDR3 nucleotide sequence: TGTGCCAGCAGCATCGGGCCGACCTACGAGCAGTACTTC.

The V and J genes are TRBV2 and TRBJ2-4, with D hard to call. V was trimmed by 8 bases and J by 4 bases, leaving 6 bases between them. This CDR3 contains 11 residues. The V gene's germline CDR1 is SNHLY and CDR2 FYNNEI. The CDR3 nucleotides are TGTGCCAGCTATGGTAAAAACATTCAGTACTTC. Encoded protein: CASYGKNIQYF.

The gene calls are TRBV7-8 and TRBJ2-7, with TRBD1 matching over 7 bases. The CDR3 loop spans 14 amino acids. Germline-derived CDR1 and CDR2 are SGHVS and FQNEAQ. J gave up 2 bases and V 0 bases, and 1 base lay outside the gene matches. The CDR3 DNA reads TGTGCCAGCAGCTTAGCCGGGACAGCCTACGAGCAGTACTTC. Translating gives CASSLAGTAYEQYF.

The chain combines TRBV27 with TRBJ2-4; D gene unclear. Germline V gene data show CDR1 as MNHEY and CDR2 as SMNVEV (reference sequence). The CDR3 consists of 18 residues. V was pared by 5 bases and J by 0 bases, with 20 bases between. CDR3 DNA: TGTGCCAGCAGTCCTTTGATGGACGGAACTTTAGCCAAAAACATTCAGTACTTC. This gives the protein CASSPLMDGTLAKNIQYF.

Of note for this clone: With a far larger clone one base away, a read error is the likely cause. The V and J genes are TRBV25-1 and TRBJ2-7; no definite D call. V gave up 4 bases and J gave up 3 bases, with 7 bases separating them. Germline V CDR1 and CDR2: MGHDK, SYGVNS. This CDR3 is built from 12 residues. CDR3 in amino acids: CASSGPDYEQYF. The CDR3 nucleotides are TGTGCCAGCAGTGGGCCAGACTACGAGCAGTACTTC.

This rearrangement joins TRBV10-2 to TRBJ2-1, with D unclear. Germline V gene data show CDR1 as WSHSY and CDR2 as SAAADI. The CDR3 runs 15 residues. V was trimmed by 0 bases and J by 4 bases, leaving 10 bases between them. The CDR3 DNA is TGCGCCAGCAGTGAGTCGATTCTAGGGTACAATGAGCAGTTCTTC. Its translation: CASSESILGYNEQFF.

The genes are TRBV5-1 and TRBJ2-7; no reliable D call. CDR3 length: 14 amino acids. From germline, CDR1 is SGHRS and CDR2 YFSETQ. V was trimmed by 5 bases and J by 5 bases, leaving 17 bases between them. CDR3 region: CASSPLSGSNEQYF. The CDR3, as DNA: TGCGCCAGCAGTCCCCTGTCCGGGTCTAACGAGCAGTACTTC.

The chain is built from TRBV6-5 and TRBJ2-5; TRBD1 aligns across 7 bases. The germline CDR1 and CDR2 sequences are MNHEY and SVGAGI. This CDR3 has 13 amino acids. Germline trimming cut 5 bases from V and 5 bases from J; bases unmatched to any gene: 5. CDR3 protein: CASSGDRAETQYF. CDR3 sequence (DNA): TGTGCCAGCAGTGGCGACAGGGCGGAGACCCAGTACTTC.